This T cell receptor beta chain is drawn from a study of blood T cell repertoires in COVID-19. The table came from immunoSEQ multiplex PCR; TCRdb's copy has only in-frame clones and leaves some out. This sample carries approximately 490,000 clones, approximately 91% of them seen once, and the ten largest clones take roughly 8%. J was trimmed by 1 base and V by 7 bases; bases with no gene match: 7. Per germline, CDR1 MNHEY and CDR2 SVGAGI. The CDR3 runs to 14 residues. The sample consisted of PBMCs or T cells enriched from blood (not recorded which). The chain joins TRBV6-5 to TRBJ2-7; 7 bases line up with TRBD1. This sequence was found in an older woman who had recovered from COVID-19. The CDR3 is CASNHRGGSYEQYV. Here the CDR3 DNA reads TGTGCCAGCAATCACAGGGGCGGTTCCTACGAGCAGTACGTC.